The text below deals with one TCR beta chain. Additional DNA sequences in this sample encode the identical CDR3. The data were obtained in a study of shared clonotypes between healthy human individuals. Participating donors were healthy, HIV-negative adults free of recent acute infections or vaccinations. The CDR3 runs to 14 residues. The germline V and J ends were trimmed by 1 base and 3 bases, with 7 bases remaining between them. Per the germline V gene, CDR1 is SEHNR and CDR2 is FQNEAQ (reference sequence). At deep level, the assay was performed. Sequenced by immunoSEQ multiplex PCR; TCRdb stores in-frame clones only, minus some. The repertoire holds roughly 720,000 clones, around 90% seen once, with less than 40% in the top ten.

The receptor was isolated from a man aged 18 to 29 in good health. Some clones in this sample may be carry-over from other donors' samples. The J gene is TRBJ1-5, the V gene TRBV7-9; D possibly corresponds to TRBD1 (6 bases). The sequencing sample was made of memory CD8+ T cells from PBMCs. The subset here: CD45RO+ cells pooled with CCR7-negative TemRA cells. The CDR3 sequence: CASSLGGLNQPQHF. The CDR3 nucleotides are TGTGCCAGCAGCTTAGGGGGGCTCAATCAGCCCCAGCATTTT.